Listed here are 13 T cell receptor beta chains from one sample, sequenced in a study of T-cell reconstitution after alpha-beta-depleted transplantation in children. As it was prepared, the TCRbeta library received unique molecular identifiers. TCRdb itself ran the PCR reads through MiXCR, one entry per CDR3 protein. The profile shows tens of thousands of distinct CDR3 sequences, roughly 6% of them singletons. Material: PBMCs, mostly from graft donor cells, obtained 180 days after TCRalphabeta/CD19-depleted stem cell transplant. All receptors derive from a male patient aged 10-17 years who had a stem cell transplant for acute myeloid leukemia, so the T cells may come from the graft donor.

This clonotype has a count of ten or more. The rearrangement links TRBV1 to TRBJ2-6; TRBD2, as called in the table, went unchecked against the DNA. TRBV1 represents a pseudogene. The CDR3 contains 18 residues. The CDR3 DNA reads TGCACCAGCAGCCAAGATGCGCAGCGGGAGTCTGGGGCCAACGTCCTGACTTTC. This translates into CTSSQDAQRESGANVLTF.

This clonotype has a count of ten or more. This chain connects TRBV4-1 to TRBJ2-3; 7 bases line up with TRBD2. The germline V gene encodes CDR1 MGHRA and CDR2 YSYEKL. The CDR3 is 18 residues long. With V trimmed by 4 bases and J by 0 bases, 13 bases remained unmatched. This chain's CDR3 is CASSPGRFRGVSTDTQYF. The DNA for the CDR3 is TGCGCCAGCAGCCCTGGACGTTTTCGGGGGGTTAGCACAGATACGCAGTATTTT.

This clonotype was picked up many times. The V and J genes are TRBV2 and TRBJ1-5; D is uncertain. Germline values: CDR1 SNHLY, CDR2 FYNNEI. The CDR3 length is 13 residues. V was trimmed by 6 bases and J by 6 bases, leaving 12 bases between them. CDR3 region: CASRPSRSQPQHF. CDR3 nucleotide sequence: TGTGCCAGCAGGCCCTCTCGGAGTCAGCCCCAGCATTTT.

This clonotype was picked up many times. J is TRBJ2-5 and V is TRBV5-5, with TRBD1 matching 12 bases. V was pared by 3 bases and J by 5 bases, with 8 bases of the junction left unmatched. The CDR3 contains 16 residues. The germline V gene has CDR1 SGHKS and CDR2 YYEKEE (reference sequence). CDR3 bases: TGTGCCAGCAGCTCAAAGCCGGGACAGGGGGCGGAGACCCAGTACTTC. Amino acid sequence: CASSSKPGQGAETQYF.

By share of the sample, this clonotype is medium-sized. The J gene is TRBJ2-5, the V gene TRBV4-1, with D unclear. This CDR3 has 14 residues. CDR1 and CDR2 (germline): MGHRA, YSYEKL. The V end lost 4 bases, the J end lost 2 bases, and 11 bases lay between the germline ends. CDR3 DNA: TGCGCCAGCAGCCCGATTCCAACACAAGAGACCCAGTACTTC. This codes for CASSPIPTQETQYF.

This clonotype was recorded at least ten times. The V and J genes are TRBV5-1 and TRBJ2-3; 9 bases are a match to TRBD2. The CDR3 runs 15 residues. Germline V gives CDR1 SGHRS, CDR2 YFSETQ. The J segment lost 0 bases and the V segment lost 1 base, leaving 0 bases of the junction unmatched. CDR3 DNA: TGCGCCAGCAGCTTGACTAGCGGGAGCACAGATACGCAGTATTTT. It specifies CASSLTSGSTDTQYF.

This clonotype was observed many times. V and J are TRBV28 and TRBJ1-6, with a weak D call TRBD1 (5 bases). This CDR3 region has 16 residues. Trimming took 5 bases from V and 1 from J, leaving 12 bases between them. Germline V gene data show CDR1 as MDHEN and CDR2 as SYDVKM. This CDR3 is CASSPLGGSYNSPLHF. The CDR3 coding sequence is TGTGCCAGCAGTCCGCTGGGGGGTTCCTATAATTCACCCCTCCACTTT.

This clonotype was recorded many times. The chain is built from TRBV20-1 and TRBJ2-3, with D maybe TRBD2 (5 bases). The V and J ends lost 2 bases and 5 bases respectively, with 11 bases between them. CDR3 length equals 13 residues. Germline V lookup: CDR1 DFQATT, CDR2 SNEGSKA (reference sequence). The CDR3 DNA is TGCAGTGCTAGAAGGATCGCGGGAGATACGCAGTATTTT. Translation gives CSARRIAGDTQYF.

Relative to its sample, this clonotype is medium-sized. This chain uses TRBV5-1 with TRBJ2-7; D is undetermined. The CDR3 totals 14 residues. Germline lookup yields CDR1 SGHRS and CDR2 YFSETQ. The V end was cut by 4 bases, the J end by 0 bases, with 11 bases between. CDR3 sequence reads: CASSPDASSYEQYF. The CDR3, as DNA: TGCGCCAGCAGCCCCGACGCGAGCTCCTACGAGCAGTACTTC.

This clonotype has ten or more counts. The chain has TRBV7-3 and TRBJ2-1; 11 bases fit TRBD2. Unmatched junction bases numbered 16, after V lost 6 bases and J lost 0 bases. Germline CDR1 is SGHTA and CDR2 is FQGTGA. The CDR3 has 20 amino acids. Here the CDR3 DNA reads TGTGCCAGCAGTCAGACTGGGGTAGCGGGAGGGATGAGCTCCTACAATGAGCAGTTCTTC. Amino acid sequence: CASSQTGVAGGMSSYNEQFF.

This clonotype was recorded many times. The V and J genes are TRBV6-1 and TRBJ2-7, with 9 positions matching TRBD2. Germline assignment: CDR1 MNHNS and CDR2 SASEGT. The CDR3 is 16 amino acids. With V trimmed by 5 bases and J by 0 bases, 8 bases remained unmatched. CDR3 coding DNA: TGTGCCAGCAGTCGTAGCGGGAGCGCCTACTCCTACGAGCAGTACTTC. This encodes CASSRSGSAYSYEQYF.

The chain couples TRBV7-6 to TRBJ1-3; no clear D. The V end lost 0 bases, the J end lost 1 base, and 7 bases lay between the germline ends. This CDR3 is built from 15 residues. The germline V gene has CDR1 SGHVS and CDR2 FNYEAQ. CDR3 nucleotide sequence: TGTGCCAGCAGCTTAGCGTTCCAGTCTGGAAACACCATATATTTT. It yields the protein CASSLAFQSGNTIYF.

Many counts were recorded for this clonotype. The V gene is TRBV27, the J gene TRBJ2-1; possible D gene TRBD2, 6 bases. The V and J ends lost 8 bases and 9 bases respectively, with 23 bases between them. Germline assignment: CDR1 MNHEY and CDR2 SMNVEV (reference sequence). CDR3 length equals 15 residues. The CDR3 nucleotides are TGTGCCAGCTGTCCGTGGGGGACGGGAGAGGGTGAGCAGTTCTTC. The encoded protein is CASCPWGTGEGEQFF.